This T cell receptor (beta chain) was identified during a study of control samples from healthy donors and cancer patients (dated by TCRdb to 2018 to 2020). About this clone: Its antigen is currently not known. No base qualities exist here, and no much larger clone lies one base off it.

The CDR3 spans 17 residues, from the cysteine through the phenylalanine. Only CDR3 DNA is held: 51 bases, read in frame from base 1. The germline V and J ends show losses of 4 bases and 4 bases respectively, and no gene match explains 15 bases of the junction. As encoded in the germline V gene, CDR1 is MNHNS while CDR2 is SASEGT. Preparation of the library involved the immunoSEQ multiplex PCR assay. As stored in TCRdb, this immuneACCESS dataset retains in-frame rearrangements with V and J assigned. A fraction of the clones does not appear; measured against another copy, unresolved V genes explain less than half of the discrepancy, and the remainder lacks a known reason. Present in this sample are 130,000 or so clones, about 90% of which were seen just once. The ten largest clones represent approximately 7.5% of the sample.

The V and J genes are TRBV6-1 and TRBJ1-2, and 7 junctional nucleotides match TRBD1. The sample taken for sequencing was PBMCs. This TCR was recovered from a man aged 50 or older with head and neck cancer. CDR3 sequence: CASSVSRWQGGRYGYTF. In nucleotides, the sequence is TGTGCCAGCAGTGTTAGCAGGTGGCAGGGGGGACGCTATGGCTACACCTTC.